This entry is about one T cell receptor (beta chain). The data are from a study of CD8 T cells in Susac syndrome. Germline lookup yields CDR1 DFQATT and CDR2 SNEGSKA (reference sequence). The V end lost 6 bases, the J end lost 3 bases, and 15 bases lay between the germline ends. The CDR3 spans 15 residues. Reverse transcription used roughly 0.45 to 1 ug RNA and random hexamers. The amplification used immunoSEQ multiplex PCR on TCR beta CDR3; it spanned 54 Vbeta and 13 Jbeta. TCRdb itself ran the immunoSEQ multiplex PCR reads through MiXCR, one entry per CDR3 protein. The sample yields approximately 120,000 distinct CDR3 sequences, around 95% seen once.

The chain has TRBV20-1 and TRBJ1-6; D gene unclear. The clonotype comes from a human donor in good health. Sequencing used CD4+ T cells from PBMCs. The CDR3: CSASNRLFYNSPLHF. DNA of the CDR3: TGCAGTGCCAGTAACAGACTATTCTATAATTCACCCCTCCACTTT.